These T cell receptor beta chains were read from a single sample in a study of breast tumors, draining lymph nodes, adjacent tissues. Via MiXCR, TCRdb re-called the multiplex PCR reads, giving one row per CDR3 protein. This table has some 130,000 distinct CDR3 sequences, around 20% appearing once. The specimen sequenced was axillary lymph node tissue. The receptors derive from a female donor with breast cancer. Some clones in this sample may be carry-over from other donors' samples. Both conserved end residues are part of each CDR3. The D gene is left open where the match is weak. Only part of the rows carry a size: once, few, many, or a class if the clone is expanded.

CDR3: CASSLALADTDTQYF; D: -; J: TRBJ2-3; size: many; V: TRBV7-9
CDR3: CASSLEGTGAYEQYF; D: TRBD1; J: TRBJ2-7; size: many; V: TRBV5-6
CDR3: CASKFVDRVTGELFF; D: TRBD1; J: TRBJ2-2; size: many; V: TRBV19
CDR3: CASSAGTTGDTQYF; D: -; J: TRBJ2-3; size: many; V: TRBV19
CDR3: CASRSRPVQETQYF; D: -; J: TRBJ2-5; size: many; V: TRBV10-2
CDR3: CASSPTLGGNYEQYF; D: -; J: TRBJ2-7; size: many; V: TRBV6-5
CDR3: CASSLSTGGSGELFF; D: TRBD1; J: TRBJ2-2; size: few; V: TRBV7-9
CDR3: CASKPDGSEQYF; D: -; J: TRBJ2-7; size: many; V: TRBV7-9
CDR3: CSAEGSTDTQYF; D: -; J: TRBJ2-3; size: many; V: TRBV20-1
CDR3: CASSPGGRGQDGYTF; D: TRBD1; J: TRBJ1-2; size: many; V: TRBV18
CDR3: CATSESGRLYNEQFF; D: -; J: TRBJ2-1; size: many; V: TRBV24-1
CDR3: CASSRPPGDRGTGELVF; D: TRBD1; J: TRBJ2-2; size: -; V: TRBV5-1
CDR3: CASSSLQVGEQYF; D: -; J: TRBJ2-7; size: many; V: TRBV27
CDR3: CASSRKSGSPLHF; D: -; J: TRBJ1-6; size: many; V: TRBV14
CDR3: CASSWGGANEKLFF; D: -; J: TRBJ1-4; size: many; V: TRBV27
CDR3: CASSPTGGRSYNEQFF; D: TRBD1; J: TRBJ2-1; size: many; V: TRBV19
CDR3: CASSPDRGQIGELFF; D: TRBD1; J: TRBJ2-2; size: many; V: TRBV2
CDR3: CASSQAFAGVTDTQYF; D: TRBD2; J: TRBJ2-3; size: -; V: TRBV3-1
CDR3: CASSLHERYRQGPDNEQFF; D: -; J: TRBJ2-1; size: many; V: TRBV7-3
CDR3: CSAWDPWGGYTF; D: -; J: TRBJ1-2; size: many; V: TRBV20-1
CDR3: CASSPVGPDHEQYF; D: -; J: TRBJ2-7; size: many; V: TRBV5-1
CDR3: CASHRLAGGTGELFF; D: TRBD2; J: TRBJ2-2; size: -; V: TRBV3-1
CDR3: CASSKTSGGGELFF; D: TRBD2; J: TRBJ2-2; size: few; V: TRBV5-1
CDR3: CASSFGEAGNTIYF; D: -; J: TRBJ1-3; size: many; V: TRBV5-1
CDR3: CASRNDREAGELFF; D: -; J: TRBJ2-2; size: many; V: TRBV7-9
CDR3: CASSQGGPDFNQPQHF; D: -; J: TRBJ1-5; size: many; V: TRBV4-1
CDR3: CSARSSGAGVFNEQFF; D: TRBD2; J: TRBJ2-1; size: many; V: TRBV20-1
CDR3: CASSLVAGGLDTQYF; D: TRBD2; J: TRBJ2-3; size: many; V: TRBV12-3/TRBV12-4
CDR3: CASSDLGVTGELFF; D: -; J: TRBJ2-2; size: many; V: TRBV2
CDR3: CASSFTGGGNYGYAF; D: TRBD1; J: TRBJ1-2; size: -; V: TRBV7-9
CDR3: CASSPDRGAGGYTF; D: TRBD1; J: TRBJ1-2; size: many; V: TRBV6-1
CDR3: CASSFRGALGEQYF; D: -; J: TRBJ2-7; size: many; V: TRBV27
CDR3: CSAPQGMSGQPQHF; D: -; J: TRBJ1-5; size: many; V: TRBV20-1
CDR3: CASSTWGGGTYGYTF; D: TRBD1; J: TRBJ1-2; size: many; V: TRBV12-3/TRBV12-4
CDR3: CASSRGLGETQYF; D: TRBD1; J: TRBJ2-5; size: many; V: TRBV10-2
CDR3: CSARDLSAGGTNEQFF; D: TRBD2; J: TRBJ2-1; size: many; V: TRBV20-1
CDR3: CASSYTTPNREKLFF; D: -; J: TRBJ1-4; size: many; V: TRBV11-2
CDR3: CASSESVGGRNQPQHF; D: -; J: TRBJ1-5; size: many; V: TRBV7-9
CDR3: CASSLQGYTGELFF; D: TRBD1; J: TRBJ2-2; size: -; V: TRBV18
CDR3: CSVSTGTGYTF; D: -; J: TRBJ1-2; size: many; V: TRBV29-1
CDR3: CASSETYTQYF; D: -; J: TRBJ2-3; size: many; V: TRBV10-2
CDR3: CASSLVQGKETQYF; D: TRBD1; J: TRBJ2-5; size: many; V: TRBV7-2
CDR3: CSATSAVTVGGRETQYF; D: -; J: TRBJ2-5; size: many; V: TRBV20-1
CDR3: CASSYWGQGGNQETQYF; D: TRBD1; J: TRBJ2-5; size: many; V: TRBV5-6
CDR3: CASSLAPGFQGKSNEQFF; D: -; J: TRBJ2-1; size: many; V: TRBV5-1
CDR3: CATSDSRGLARSYNEQFF; D: TRBD2; J: TRBJ2-1; size: many; V: TRBV24-1